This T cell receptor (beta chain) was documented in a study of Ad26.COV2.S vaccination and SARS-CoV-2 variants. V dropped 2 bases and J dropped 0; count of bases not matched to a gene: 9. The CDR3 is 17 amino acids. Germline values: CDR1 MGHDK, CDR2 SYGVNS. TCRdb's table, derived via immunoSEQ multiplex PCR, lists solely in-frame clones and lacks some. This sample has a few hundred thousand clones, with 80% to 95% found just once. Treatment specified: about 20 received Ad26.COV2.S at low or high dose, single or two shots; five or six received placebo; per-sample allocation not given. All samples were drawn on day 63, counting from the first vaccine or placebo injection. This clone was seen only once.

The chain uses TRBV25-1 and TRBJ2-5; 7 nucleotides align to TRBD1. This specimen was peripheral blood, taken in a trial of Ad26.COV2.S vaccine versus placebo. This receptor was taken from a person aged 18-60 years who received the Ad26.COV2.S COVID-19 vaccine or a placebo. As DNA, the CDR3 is TGTGCCAGCAGTGAACGTCTCACGGGACAGTACCAAGAGACCCAGTACTTC. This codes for CASSERLTGQYQETQYF.